Included here is one T cell receptor beta chain sequence, with context. Its antigen is as yet unknown. The data stem from a study of shared clonotypes between healthy human individuals. This CDR3 is 14 amino acids long. V lost 8 bases and J lost 9; bases outside the gene matches: 11. Germline loops: CDR1 LNHDA, CDR2 SQIVND (reference sequence). The assay used deep level. Some 30,000 T cell genomes (roughly 190 ng DNA) went into each sorted-subset replicate. Data came from immunoSEQ multiplex PCR; TCRdb stores just in-frame clones and leaves some out. This sample has about 2.1 million clones, with 85% to 95% found just once. Findings and caveats of the study: It was the non-shared clonotypes that had lower generation probabilities than clonotypes shared by all four donors. Several donors showed sharing of around 5.3% of naive CD4 clonotypes.

Naive CD8 cells were CD45RO-negative, positively selected for CCR7, excluding terminally differentiated effector memory CD45RA+ cells. Sequenced sample: naive CD8+ T cells from PBMCs. The TCR was taken from a man aged 18 to 35 in good health. Some clones in this sample may be carry-over from other donors' samples. The V call is TRBV19, the J call TRBJ2-1; 9 nucleotides line up with TRBD2. CDR3 sequence: CASLFSGSSPEQFF. Written as DNA, the CDR3 is TGTGCCAGTCTCTTTAGCGGGAGTTCCCCTGAGCAGTTCTTC.